These T cell receptor beta chains were read from a single sample in a study of T cell changes during pregnancy in multiple sclerosis. Generated by immunoSEQ multiplex PCR, the TCRdb table keeps only in-frame clones and is missing some. The table records 100,000 to 110,000 clones, 92% of them present only once. Sequenced here: peripheral blood, sampled after pregnancy. These receptors all stem from a female donor with multiple sclerosis, enrolled in a pregnancy study. The CDR3 runs from the conserved cysteine through the conserved F or W. The D gene is left open where the match is weak. Only some rows state a clone size, as once, few, many or a class for expanded clones.

>-|TRBV29-1|TRBJ2-1|once
TGCAGCGTTGGGGTTAGACTGGATTACAATGAGCAGTTCTTC
CSVGVRLDYNEQFF
>-|TRBV18|TRBJ1-2|-
TGTGCCAGCTCCCCTACGCGTAACTATGGCTACACCTTC
CASSPTRNYGYTF
>TRBD2|TRBV6-6|TRBJ2-5|-
TGTGCCAGCAGTTCCAGCCAGCGGGGGCTTCGGGAGACCCAGTACTTC
CASSSSQRGLRETQYF
>-|TRBV27|TRBJ1-2|-
TGTGCCAGCAGTTCCTACGCAGGGTTCTACGGCTACACCTTC
CASSSYAGFYGYTF
>TRBD2|TRBV5-8|TRBJ2-7|once
TGTGCCAGCAGCACCGGACTAGCGGGACGCGAGCAGTACTTC
CASSTGLAGREQYF
>TRBD2|TRBV7-9|TRBJ2-7|-
TGTGCCAGCAGCCCACCAGCGGGGGCCTACGAGCAGTACTTC
CASSPPAGAYEQYF
>-|TRBV28|TRBJ2-7|-
TGTGCCAGCAGGCCCCCGGGACAACTCTACGAGCAGTACTTC
CASRPPGQLYEQYF
>TRBD1|TRBV5-6|TRBJ2-2|-
TGTGCCAGCAGCTTGGCCCGGGACAGAAGCACCGGGGAGCTGTTTTTT
CASSLARDRSTGELFF
>-|TRBV4-1|TRBJ2-5|-
TGCGCCAGCAGCCAAGGGACCGGACAACAAGAGACCCAGTACTTC
CASSQGTGQQETQYF
>-|TRBV9|TRBJ2-5|-
TGTGCCAGCAGCGTAGAAGGGACATTTCAAGAGACCCAGTACTTC
CASSVEGTFQETQYF
>-|TRBV15|TRBJ2-1|-
TGTGCCACCAGCAGAGATCGGTGGACACCCTATGAGCAGTTCTTC
CATSRDRWTPYEQFF
>TRBD2|TRBV5-4|TRBJ2-1|-
TGTGCCAGCAGCTTGGGCGGGGGCTACAATGAGCAGTTCTTC
CASSLGGGYNEQFF
>-|TRBV11-2|TRBJ2-7|-
TGTGCCAGCAGACCCCCTGGCGGGCAGTCTAGCGAGCAGTACTTC
CASRPPGGQSSEQYF
>TRBD2|TRBV11-3|TRBJ2-7|-
TGTGCCAGCAGCTTAGCACTAGCGGGGGGGAATGTCGAGCAGTACTTC
CASSLALAGGNVEQYF
>TRBD2|TRBV6-6|TRBJ2-7|-
TGTGCCAGCAGTTACTCCGGACTAGCGGGAGGAGGCGAGCAATACTTC
CASSYSGLAGGGEQYF
>TRBD2|TRBV7-3|TRBJ2-1|-
TGTGCCAGCAGCTCATCCGGGACTAGCGGCGTCTCAGGGCAGTTCTTC
CASSSSGTSGVSGQFF
>-|TRBV4-1|TRBJ2-2|-
TGCGCCAGCAGCCAAGTCGCAGGGGACACCGGGGAGCTGTTTTTT
CASSQVAGDTGELFF
>-|TRBV18|TRBJ2-3|-
TGTGCCAGCTCACCAGGGGTAGCGAGGGCAAGCACAGATACGCAGTATTTT
CASSPGVARASTDTQYF
>-|TRBV27|TRBJ2-5|-
TGTGCCAGCAGTTTAACTGGGCAGGGGTCACTATTGTGGTACCAAGAGACCCAGTACTTC
CASSLTGQGSLLWYQETQYF
>TRBD2|TRBV25-1|TRBJ2-1|-
TGTGCCAGCTCATCGGGACTAGCGGGAGGGCCCTCCTACAATGAGCAGTTCTTC
CASSSGLAGGPSYNEQFF
>-|TRBV5-1|TRBJ1-3|-
TGCGCCAGCAACCCGGGACACCCTGCTGGAAACACCATATATTTT
CASNPGHPAGNTIYF
>TRBD1|TRBV5-1|TRBJ2-2|-
TGCGCCAGCAGCTCAGGGGGTAGCACCGGGGAGCTGTTTTTT
CASSSGGSTGELFF
>-|TRBV11-2|TRBJ2-5|once
TGTGCCAGCAGCTTAGATCTAGGGCTAGCGGAGACCCAGTACTTC
CASSLDLGLAETQYF
>TRBD2|TRBV27|TRBJ2-5|-
TGTGCCAGCAGTTCGAGCGGGAGAGTCGGGCTGGAGACCCAGTACTTC
CASSSSGRVGLETQYF
>-|TRBV2|TRBJ2-1|-
TGTGCCAGCAGTGAAGCGGGAGTGAGGTACAATGAGCAGTTCTTC
CASSEAGVRYNEQFF
>-|TRBV4-3|TRBJ2-1|-
TGCGCCAGCAGCCAAGATGGCTCGGGGGACAATGAGCAGTTCTTC
CASSQDGSGDNEQFF
>-|TRBV9|TRBJ1-1|-
TGTGCCAGCAGCGTAGAAGCAGGGCGGAACACTGAAGCTTTCTTT
CASSVEAGRNTEAFF
>TRBD2|TRBV10-1|TRBJ2-1|-
TGCGCCAGCAGTGAGTCGGCTAGCGGGAGGATGTCCTACAATGAGCAGTTCTTC
CASSESASGRMSYNEQFF
>TRBD1|TRBV13|TRBJ1-2|-
TGTGCCAGCAGCTACAGGGGGGGAGGCTATGGCTACACCTTC
CASSYRGGGYGYTF
>-|TRBV4-3|TRBJ2-7|once
TGCGCCAGCAGCCAAGATCGGCGCGGGGCCTACGAGCAGTACTTC
CASSQDRRGAYEQYF
>TRBD2|TRBV5-1|TRBJ2-5|-
TGCGCCAGCAGCTCCCAGCCGACTAGCGGGGAAGAGACCCAGTACTTC
CASSSQPTSGEETQYF
>TRBD1|TRBV5-1|TRBJ2-5|-
TGCGCCAGCAGCACGGACAGGGCGGAGACCCAGTACTTC
CASSTDRAETQYF
>-|TRBV21-1|TRBJ1-3|once
TGTGCCAGCAGCAAAGCGCGCCAGGGTGATTTAGACACCATATATTTT
CASSKARQGDLDTIYF
>-|TRBV5-4|TRBJ2-7|-
TGTGCCAGCAGCAGAAAGAGTACAGGGAAAGGTCCCTACGAGCAGTACTTC
CASSRKSTGKGPYEQYF
>TRBD1|TRBV19|TRBJ2-2|once
TGTGCCAGTGCCGACCGGGACAGGGGGCGCGGGGGGGAGCTGTTTTTT
CASADRDRGRGGELFF
>-|TRBV4-1|TRBJ1-5|-
TGCGCCAGCAGCCAAGATCCCGGACATAGCAATCAGCCCCAGCATTTT
CASSQDPGHSNQPQHF
>-|TRBV7-2|TRBJ1-1|-
TGTGCCAGCAGCTTAGCCAGGCGGGCCCCGAACACTGAAGCTTTCTTT
CASSLARRAPNTEAFF
>TRBD2|TRBV11-2|TRBJ2-5|-
TGTGCCAGCAGATTAGCGGGAGAGAGAGAGACCCAGTACTTC
CASRLAGERETQYF
>-|TRBV9|TRBJ2-7|-
TGTGCCAGCAGTGCCGGGGGCTACGAGCAGTACTTC
CASSAGGYEQYF
>-|TRBV6-5|TRBJ2-6|-
TGTGCCAGCTGCTCCAGGATCACTGGGGCCAACGTCCTGACTTTC
CASCSRITGANVLTF
>-|TRBV18|TRBJ2-5|-
TGTGCCAGCTCACGTACAGGGGAGACCCAGTACTTC
CASSRTGETQYF
>-|TRBV6-5|TRBJ1-3|-
TGTGCCAGCAGTTACATACAGGGTGCTGGAAACACCATATATTTT
CASSYIQGAGNTIYF
>TRBD1|TRBV5-1|TRBJ2-1|-
TGCGCCAGCAGCTTGACCCCGCGACAGGGGGCGATGAATGAGCAGTTCTTC
CASSLTPRQGAMNEQFF
>-|TRBV28|TRBJ1-1|-
TGTGCCAGCAGCCCTCCCGACACTGAAGCTTTCTTT
CASSPPDTEAFF
>-|TRBV7-3|TRBJ2-3|-
TGTGCCAGCAGCGAGGGACAAGGGACAGATACGCAGTATTTT
CASSEGQGTDTQYF
>-|TRBV27|TRBJ1-6|-
TGTGCCAGCAGTTCAGGGCCCCTAGATTCACCCCTCCACTTT
CASSSGPLDSPLHF